Listed below are T cell receptor beta chains from one sample, sequenced in a study of cytomegalovirus exposure and HLA in healthy donors. The method was immunoSEQ multiplex PCR; TCRdb's version includes in-frame clones alone and lacks a portion of them. The sample contains approximately 150,000 clones, 60% to 80% of which appear only once. Sequenced sample: PBMCs. These receptors were taken from a middle-aged woman in good health and CMV-seropositive. The CDR3 runs from the conserved cysteine through the conserved F or W. The D gene is left open where the match is weak. Only some rows state a clone size, as once, few, many or a class for expanded clones.

v_gene	abundance	d_gene	j_gene	CDR3nt	CDR3aa
TRBV12-5	NA	NA	TRBJ1-5	TGTGCTAGTGGTTTGGTGAGTAGTAATCAGCCCCAGCATTTT	CASGLVSSNQPQHF
TRBV19	NA	TRBD2	TRBJ2-3	TGTGCCAGTAGTATGGGGGGGGTTGTTAGGACAGATACGCAGTATTTT	CASSMGGVVRTDTQYF
TRBV5-1	NA	TRBD1	TRBJ2-6	TGCGCCAGCAGCCTACAAACAGGGGGCGGCTCTGGGGCCAACGTCCTGACTTTC	CASSLQTGGGSGANVLTF
TRBV15	NA	NA	TRBJ2-7	TGTGCCACCAGCAGAGTTAAAGGGGCAGGTATTTACGAGCAGTACTTC	CATSRVKGAGIYEQYF
TRBV9	NA	TRBD2	TRBJ2-1	TGTGCCAGCAGCACCAGCGGACTAGCGGCTAACAATGAGCAGTTCTTC	CASSTSGLAANNEQFF
TRBV11-2	NA	TRBD1	TRBJ1-6	TGTGCCAGCTCGACCGGGACAGGGAATTCACCCCTCCACTTT	CASSTGTGNSPLHF
TRBV15	NA	TRBD2	TRBJ2-7	TGTGCCACCAGCAGAGATCGAGCGGGGGGCGGCGAGCAGTACTTC	CATSRDRAGGGEQYF
TRBV27	few	TRBD2	TRBJ2-1	TGTGCCAGCAGTCCCGGGACTAGCGGGGCCGAACCCTACAATGAGCAGTTCTTC	CASSPGTSGAEPYNEQFF
TRBV19	once	TRBD1	TRBJ1-2	TGTGCCAGTAGATCGGACAGGATCTATGGCTACACCTTC	CASRSDRIYGYTF
TRBV5-1	few	NA	TRBJ1-1	TGCGCCAGCAGCCTCCGGGTCCAAGGGGACACTGAAGCTTTCTTT	CASSLRVQGDTEAFF
TRBV30	NA	NA	TRBJ2-7	TGTGCCTGGAATCCGTCTAATGGTGGCTACGAGCAGTACTTC	CAWNPSNGGYEQYF
TRBV7-2	NA	NA	TRBJ1-4	TGTGCCAGCAGCTTAGGGAGGAGGGATGAAAAACTGTTTTTT	CASSLGRRDEKLFF
TRBV7-2	NA	NA	TRBJ2-1	TGTGCCAGCGGTCGGGGGTCCTACAATGAGCAGTTCTTC	CASGRGSYNEQFF
TRBV6-5	NA	TRBD2	TRBJ2-1	TGTGCCAGCAGTTCGACTAGCGGGAGTTCCTACAATGAGCAGTTCTTC	CASSSTSGSSYNEQFF
TRBV11-2	NA	TRBD1	TRBJ2-4	TGTGCCAGCAGCCAGGGTATGACAGGGGGCCAAAACATTCAGTACTTC	CASSQGMTGGQNIQYF
TRBV19	NA	NA	TRBJ2-3	TGTGCCAGTACCTTCGGGGGACTTAGCACAGATACGCAGTATTTT	CASTFGGLSTDTQYF
TRBV19	NA	NA	TRBJ1-2	TGTGCCAGTAGTATTCGACGGAGCGACTATGGCTACACCTTC	CASSIRRSDYGYTF
TRBV7-6	NA	NA	TRBJ2-1	TGTGCCAGCAGCTTACCTAGGGGTTCCAATGAGCAGTTCTTC	CASSLPRGSNEQFF
TRBV9	NA	TRBD2	TRBJ2-1	TGTGCCAGCAGCGCCGGGGGACTAGCAGGCAATGAGCAGTTCTTC	CASSAGGLAGNEQFF
TRBV7-2	NA	NA	TRBJ2-3	TGTGCCAGCAGCTTAGGAGGGTCAGATACGCAGTATTTT	CASSLGGSDTQYF